The T cell receptor (beta chain) under discussion was sequenced for a study of blood T cell repertoires in COVID-19. About the research overall: Donors in the United States, Italy and Spain gave samples during acute or convalescent COVID-19.

TCRdb's copy holds only in-frame clones and misses some; the assay was immunoSEQ multiplex PCR. There are more than 20,000 clones in the sample; 60% to 85% occur only once, and over 12% lies in the top ten. The CDR3 extends over 17 amino acids. V was pared by 2 bases and J by 5 bases, with 18 bases between. The germline V gene encodes CDR1 SGHTA and CDR2 FQGNSA. The sequence derives from an elderly man with active or convalescent COVID-19. Sequenced sample: peripheral blood. The chain uses TRBV7-2 and TRBJ1-4; TRBD1 is a possible D gene (5 bases). The CDR3, as DNA: TGTGCCAGCAGCTTACTCCGGGACTCCACGGACAATGAAAAACTGTTTTTT. The encoded protein is CASSLLRDSTDNEKLFF. Based on the CDR3 plus reference TRBV7-2 and TRBJ1-4, the full variable domain is GAGVSQSPSNKVTEKGKDVELRCDPISGHTALYWYRQSLGQGLEFLIYFQGNSAPDKSGLPSDRFSAERTGGSVSTLTIQRTQQEDSAVYLCASSLLRDSTDNEKLFFGSGTQLSVL.